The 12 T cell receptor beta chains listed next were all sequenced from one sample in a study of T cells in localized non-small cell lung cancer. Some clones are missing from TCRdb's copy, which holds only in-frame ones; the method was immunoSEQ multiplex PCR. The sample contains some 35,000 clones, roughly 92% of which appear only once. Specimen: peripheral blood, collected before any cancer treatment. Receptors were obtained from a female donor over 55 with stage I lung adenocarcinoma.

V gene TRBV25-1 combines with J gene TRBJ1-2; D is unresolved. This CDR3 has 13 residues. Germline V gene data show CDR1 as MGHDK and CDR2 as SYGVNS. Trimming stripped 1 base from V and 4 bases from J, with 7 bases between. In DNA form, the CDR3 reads TGTGCCAGCAGTGAATCCGGGAGCTATGGCTACACCTTC. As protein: CASSESGSYGYTF.

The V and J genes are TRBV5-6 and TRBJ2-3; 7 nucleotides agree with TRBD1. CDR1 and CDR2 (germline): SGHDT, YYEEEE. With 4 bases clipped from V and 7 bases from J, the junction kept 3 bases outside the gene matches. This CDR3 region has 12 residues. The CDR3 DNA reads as TGTGCCAGCAGCCTGGACAGGAATACGCAGTATTTT. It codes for CASSLDRNTQYF.

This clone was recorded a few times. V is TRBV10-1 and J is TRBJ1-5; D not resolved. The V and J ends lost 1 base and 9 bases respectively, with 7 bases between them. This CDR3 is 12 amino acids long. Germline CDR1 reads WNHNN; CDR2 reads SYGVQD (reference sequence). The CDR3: CASSEYALPQHF. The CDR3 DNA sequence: TGCGCCAGCAGTGAGTACGCCTTGCCCCAGCATTTT.

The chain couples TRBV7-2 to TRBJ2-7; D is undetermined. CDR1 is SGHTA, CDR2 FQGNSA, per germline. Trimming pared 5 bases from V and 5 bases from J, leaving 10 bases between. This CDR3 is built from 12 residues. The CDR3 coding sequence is TGTGCCAGCAGCCCCGCAGAGAACGAGCAGTACTTC. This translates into CASSPAENEQYF.

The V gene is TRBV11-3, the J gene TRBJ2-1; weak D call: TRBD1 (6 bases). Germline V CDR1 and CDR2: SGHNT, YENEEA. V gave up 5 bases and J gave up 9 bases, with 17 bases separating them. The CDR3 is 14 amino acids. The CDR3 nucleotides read TGTGCCAGCAGCCTCTTGGGCGTCAGGGGTGAGCAGTTCTTC. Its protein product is CASSLLGVRGEQFF.

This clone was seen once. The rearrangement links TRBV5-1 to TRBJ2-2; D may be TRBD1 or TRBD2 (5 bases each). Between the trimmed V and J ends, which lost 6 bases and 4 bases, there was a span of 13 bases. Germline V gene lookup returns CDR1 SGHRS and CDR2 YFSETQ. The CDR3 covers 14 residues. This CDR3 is CASNEGTITGELFF. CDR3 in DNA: TGCGCCAGCAATGAGGGGACCATCACCGGGGAGCTGTTTTTT.

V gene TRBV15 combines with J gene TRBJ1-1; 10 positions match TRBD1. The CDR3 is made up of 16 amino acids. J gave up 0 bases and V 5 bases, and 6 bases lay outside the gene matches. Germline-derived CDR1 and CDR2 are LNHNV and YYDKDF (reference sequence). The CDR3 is CATSPGQGLMNTEAFF. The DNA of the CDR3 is TGTGCCACCAGCCCGGGACAGGGGCTCATGAACACTGAAGCTTTCTTT.

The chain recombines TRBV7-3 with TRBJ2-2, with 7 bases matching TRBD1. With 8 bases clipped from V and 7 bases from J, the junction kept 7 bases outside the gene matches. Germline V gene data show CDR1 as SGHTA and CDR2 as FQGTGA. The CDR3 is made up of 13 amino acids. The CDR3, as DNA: TGTGCCAGCCAAGACAGGGATCACGGGGAGCTGTTTTTT. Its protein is CASQDRDHGELFF.

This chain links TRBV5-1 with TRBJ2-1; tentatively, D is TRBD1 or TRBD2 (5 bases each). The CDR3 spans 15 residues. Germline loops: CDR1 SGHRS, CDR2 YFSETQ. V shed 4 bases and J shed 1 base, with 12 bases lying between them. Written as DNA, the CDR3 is TGCGCCAGCAGCGGGGTGAGGGGTTCCTACAATGAGCAGTTCTTC. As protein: CASSGVRGSYNEQFF.

CDR3 amino acids: CASSVARVATGELFF. In DNA form, the CDR3 reads TGTGCCAGCAGCGTAGCAAGGGTTGCCACCGGGGAGCTGTTTTTT. The V and J genes are TRBV9 and TRBJ2-2; unclear D gene. The CDR3 contains 15 residues. Looked up from germline, CDR1 is SGDLS and CDR2 is YYNGEE. The ends were cut back, 0 bases at V and 4 bases at J, with 10 bases in the middle. Based on the CDR3 plus reference TRBV9 and TRBJ2-2, the full variable domain is DSGVTQTPKHLITATGQRVTLRCSPRSGDLSVYWYQQSLDQGLQFLIQYYNGEERAKGNILERFSAQQFPDLHSELNLSSLELGDSALYFCASSVARVATGELFFGEGSRLTVL.

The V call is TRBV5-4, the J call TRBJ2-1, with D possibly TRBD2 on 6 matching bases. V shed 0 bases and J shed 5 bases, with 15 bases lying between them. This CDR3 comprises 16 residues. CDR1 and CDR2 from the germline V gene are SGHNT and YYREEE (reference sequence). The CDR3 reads CASSLGGGTGDNEQFF. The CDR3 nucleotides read TGTGCCAGCAGCTTGGGGGGCGGGACTGGGGACAATGAGCAGTTCTTC.

DNA for the CDR3: TGTGCCAGCAGCATCCTCTCCGGGACAGCCTACGAGCAGTACTTC. It is translated as CASSILSGTAYEQYF. The rearrangement links TRBV11-3 to TRBJ2-7; 7 bases fit TRBD1. The germline gives CDR1 SGHNT, CDR2 YENEEA. The CDR3 spans 15 residues. With V trimmed by 5 bases and J by 2 bases, 9 bases remained unmatched.